This T cell receptor (beta chain) was identified in a study of response to subunit inactivated influenza vaccine. TCRdb reanalysed the RT-PCR reads using MiXCR and keeps one entry per CDR3 protein. The table lists approximately 480,000 distinct CDR3 sequences, approximately 11% of them singletons. This clonotype was found many times. There are 13 residues in the CDR3. The V gene's germline CDR1 is KGHSH and CDR2 LQKENI. The ends were cut back, 5 bases at V and 3 bases at J, with 11 bases in the middle. The clonotype was recovered from a man over 45 who received an inactivated influenza vaccine. This sequence joins TRBV18 and TRBJ2-7; D uncertain. The sequencing used PBMCs from blood, collected roughly 46 days after vaccination. This CDR3 reads CASSKDPNYEQYF. CDR3 coding DNA: TGTGCCAGCTCAAAGGACCCGAACTACGAGCAGTACTTC.